This T cell receptor (beta chain) is drawn from a study of cytomegalovirus exposure and HLA in healthy donors. As for the study in general: Among the roughly 430 genotyped donors, 65% to 85% were placed in the Caucasian-associated ancestry cluster.

Trimming stripped 5 bases from V and 2 bases from J, with 13 bases between. Germline CDR1 reads SEHNR; CDR2 reads FQNEAQ (reference sequence). This CDR3 region has 15 residues. General study points: Confirmation in vitro established that three CMV-associated chains were specific for CMV antigens. After further analysis at a later stage, around 17,000 TCR beta sequences were associated with HLA alleles at 0.05 false discovery rate.

In regard to this clone: The antigen is not known.

It was with 60 Vbeta and 13 Jbeta primers that the PCR ran. The data were produced by immunoSEQ multiplex PCR, yet TCRdb's version contains in-frame clones alone and is incomplete. The sample consists of hundreds of thousands of clones, approximately 80% of them appearing once. The receptor's source is a boy under 10 years old in good health and CMV-seronegative. The chain employs TRBV7-9 and TRBJ1-3; the D gene is possibly TRBD1 (6 bases). Sequences were obtained from PBMCs. CDR3 DNA: TGTGCCAGCAGCATTGAAGGGGGAGCTGGAAACACCATATATTTT. It specifies CASSIEGGAGNTIYF.